These 14 T cell receptor beta chains share one sample of origin, sequenced in a study of T cell changes during pregnancy in multiple sclerosis. Assay used: immunoSEQ multiplex PCR; TCRdb lists only in-frame clones, some missing. This table has tens of thousands of clones, around 92% appearing once. The sample consisted of CD4+ T cells from peripheral blood mononuclear cells, taken in the second trimester of pregnancy. These receptors were collected from a female donor with multiple sclerosis, enrolled in a pregnancy study.

This chain uses TRBV6-5 with TRBJ1-2; D is perhaps TRBD1 (6 bases). This CDR3 spans 14 amino acids. Trimming removed 6 bases at V and 4 bases at J, with 15 bases between. Germline assignment: CDR1 MNHEY and CDR2 SVGAGI. The CDR3 loop reads CASRTPTGSYGYTF. CDR3 sequence (DNA): TGTGCCAGCAGGACCCCAACAGGGTCCTATGGCTACACCTTC.

This clone showed up just a few times. The chain carries TRBV5-1 and TRBJ1-3, with D perhaps matching TRBD1 (6 bases). V was pared by 4 bases and J by 4 bases, with 12 bases between. Per the germline V gene, CDR1 is SGHRS and CDR2 is YFSETQ. There are 14 residues in the CDR3. CDR3 DNA sequence: TGCGCCAGCAGCGAACAGGGAGCAGGAAACACCATATATTTT. Encoded protein: CASSEQGAGNTIYF.

This chain joins TRBV11-2 and TRBJ1-1; perhaps TRBD1 as D (5 bases). The CDR3 is 15 residues long. The V end lost 1 base, the J end lost 1 base, and 10 bases lay between the germline ends. CDR1 is SGHAT and CDR2 is FQNNGV in the germline V gene. For the CDR3, the DNA is TGTGCCAGCAGCTTAGGGGCAGGGCCGAACACTGAAGCTTTCTTT. This codes for CASSLGAGPNTEAFF.

V usage is TRBV5-4 and J usage is TRBJ1-1; D may be TRBD1 (5 bases). V was cut by 4 bases and J by 3 bases, with 10 bases left in between. This CDR3 contains 13 residues. CDR1 and CDR2 (germline): SGHNT, YYREEE (reference sequence). DNA for the CDR3: TGTGCCAGCAGCAATCAGGGCTACACTGAAGCTTTCTTT. This encodes CASSNQGYTEAFF. The whole variable domain, filled in from reference TRBV5-4 and TRBJ1-1, reads ETGVTQSPTHLIKTRGQQVTLRCSSQSGHNTVSWYQQALGQGPQFIFQYYREEENGRGNFPPRFSGLQFPNYSSELNVNALELDDSALYLCASSNQGYTEAFFGQGTRLTVV.

The CDR3 coding sequence is TGTGCCAGCATTGGGGGGGGCTATGGCTACACCTTC. Amino acid sequence: CASIGGGYGYTF. This rearrangement joins TRBV28 to TRBJ1-2, with D possibly being TRBD1 (5 bases). Germline lookup yields CDR1 MDHEN and CDR2 SYDVKM. The CDR3 consists of 12 residues. Trimming left V 7 bases short and J 4 bases short, with 10 bases between.

This chain links TRBV18 with TRBJ1-1, with 10 bases identical to TRBD1. Losses at the gene ends were 7 bases for V and 5 bases for J; bases not matched to a gene: 7. The CDR3 sequence is 14 residues long. Per the germline V gene, CDR1 is KGHSH and CDR2 is LQKENI. The CDR3 nucleotides are TGTGCCAGCTTCCGGGACAGGGGAGATACTGAAGCTTTCTTT. It is translated as CASFRDRGDTEAFF. Filled out from reference TRBV18 and TRBJ1-1, the complete variable domain reads NAGVMQNPRHLVRRRGQEARLRCSPMKGHSHVYWYRQLPEEGLKFMVYLQKENIIDESGMPKERFSAEFPKEGPSILRIQQVVRGDSAAYFCASFRDRGDTEAFFGQGTRLTVV.

The chain's CDR3 is CAWVKQGVNTEAFF. The CDR3 DNA is TGTGCCTGGGTCAAACAGGGGGTGAACACTGAAGCTTTCTTT. The V call is TRBV30, the J call TRBJ1-1, with 8 bases identical to TRBD1. V lost 5 bases, J lost 0 bases, and 5 bases stayed unmatched. Germline V gene data show CDR1 as GTSNPN and CDR2 as SVGIG (reference sequence). The CDR3 spans 14 residues.

Notes on this clone: Other DNA sequences in the sample encode the same CDR3. This chain links TRBV10-3 with TRBJ1-1; D unresolved. Trimming removed 6 bases from V and 1 base from J, with 9 bases in between. Looked up from germline, CDR1 is ENHRY and CDR2 is SYGVKD. This CDR3 has 13 amino acids. The CDR3 nucleotides read TGTGCCATCAGCGAGAGAGAGAACACTGAAGCTTTCTTT. Protein: CAISERENTEAFF.

CDR3 in amino acids: CASSQEVASYNEQFF. The DNA of the CDR3 is TGCGCCAGCAGCCAAGAAGTGGCCTCCTACAATGAGCAGTTCTTC. The chain is built from TRBV4-1 and TRBJ2-1, with D unresolved. The germline CDR1 and CDR2 sequences are MGHRA and YSYEKL. V lost 0 bases and J lost 0, with 6 bases in between. The CDR3 consists of 15 residues.

The gene calls are TRBV11-2 and TRBJ2-7, with D hard to call. V lost 3 bases to trimming and J lost 7 bases, with 7 bases between them. CDR1 is SGHAT and CDR2 is FQNNGV in the germline V gene. CDR3 length equals 11 residues. The CDR3 sequence: CASSFRVEQYF. CDR3 DNA: TGTGCCAGCAGCTTTCGCGTGGAGCAGTACTTC.

J is TRBJ2-3 and V is TRBV30; 10 bases are a match to TRBD1. Looked up from germline, CDR1 is GTSNPN and CDR2 is SVGIG (reference sequence). The CDR3 is made up of 14 amino acids. After removal of 6 bases from V and 2 bases from J, the junction contained 5 bases not matched to a gene. In nucleotides, the CDR3 is TGTGCCTGTTCCGGGACAGGGGTCACAGATACGCAGTATTTT. This translates into CACSGTGVTDTQYF. The full variable domain, with the rest looked up from reference TRBV30 and TRBJ2-3, is SQTIHQWPATLVQPVGSPLSLECTVEGTSNPNLYWYRQAAGRGLQLLFYSVGIGQISSEVPQNLSASRPQDRQFILSSKKLLLSDSGFYLCACSGTGVTDTQYFGPGTRLTVL.

In nucleotides, the CDR3 is TGTGCCAGCTCACAATCTAGCGGGAGAGGCAATGAGCAGTTCTTC. Its protein product is CASSQSSGRGNEQFF. The genes are TRBV18 and TRBJ2-1; TRBD2 matches at 10 bases. Germline loops: CDR1 KGHSH, CDR2 LQKENI. The CDR3 extends over 15 amino acids. The V and J ends lost 4 bases and 6 bases, in that order; junction bases with no gene match: 6.

This chain links TRBV10-1 with TRBJ1-1; D is uncertain. V was clipped by 3 bases and J by 1 base, with 3 bases between them. The V gene's germline CDR1 is WNHNN and CDR2 SYGVQD (reference sequence). The CDR3 is made up of 12 amino acids. CDR3: CASSDRNTEAFF. The CDR3, as DNA: TGCGCCAGCAGTGACAGGAACACTGAAGCTTTCTTT.

This clone was seen a few times. The chain is built from TRBV19 and TRBJ1-4; TRBD1 aligns across 7 bases. Germline V gives CDR1 LNHDA, CDR2 SQIVND (reference sequence). The CDR3 covers 14 residues. J lost 6 bases, V lost 9 bases, and 10 bases had no gene match. This CDR3 is CASDSGGRHEKLFF. The CDR3 region has the DNA TGTGCCAGCGACTCAGGGGGTCGCCATGAAAAACTGTTTTTT.